This T cell receptor (beta chain) was identified in a study of blood T cell repertoires in COVID-19. The overall study: Acute and convalescent COVID-19 specimens originated in the United States, Italy and Spain. From T cells, B-cell-depleted T cells, or PBMCs came the material, which was cDNA or gDNA.

Per the original methods: How many nucleated cells were present was estimated from reference gene primer amplification. Measured with immunoSEQ multiplex PCR; TCRdb has only the in-frame clones, and not every one. V and J calls plus clone size are reproduced from that table; the DNA served to infer D and trimming. The sample records approximately 99,000 clones, about 89% being singletons. CDR1 is SGHVS, CDR2 FQNEAQ, per germline. V was pared by 2 bases and J by 3 bases, with 2 bases of the junction left unmatched. The CDR3 spans 14 residues. The sequenced material came from peripheral blood. This clonotype originated in a human donor in a cohort sampled during active COVID-19. The chain uses TRBV7-8 and TRBJ1-1; 8 nucleotides match TRBD1. CDR3 sequence: CASSLLTGDTEAFF. The CDR3 DNA reads as TGTGCCAGCAGCTTACTGACAGGGGACACTGAAGCTTTCTTT.